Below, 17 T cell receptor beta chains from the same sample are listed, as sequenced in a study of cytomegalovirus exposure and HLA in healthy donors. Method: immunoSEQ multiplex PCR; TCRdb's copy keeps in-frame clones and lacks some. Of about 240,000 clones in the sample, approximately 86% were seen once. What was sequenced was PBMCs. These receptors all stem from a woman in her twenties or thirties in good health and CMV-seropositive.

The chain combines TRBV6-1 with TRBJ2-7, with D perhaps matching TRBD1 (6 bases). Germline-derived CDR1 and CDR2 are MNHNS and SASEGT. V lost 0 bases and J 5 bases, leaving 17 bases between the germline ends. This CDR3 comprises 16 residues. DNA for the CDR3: TGTGCCAGCAGTGAAGCGACCGGGACACTTTCCCACGAGCAGTACTTC. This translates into CASSEATGTLSHEQYF.

This chain's CDR3 is CASRGGASGKVRTRETQYF. CDR3 coding DNA: TGTGCCAGCAGGGGGGGGGCTAGCGGGAAGGTCCGCACTCGGGAGACCCAGTACTTC. The rearrangement joins TRBV2 to TRBJ2-5, with 9 positions matching TRBD2. Per germline, CDR1 SNHLY and CDR2 FYNNEI. The CDR3 totals 19 residues. V lost 6 bases, J lost 5 bases, and 22 bases stayed unmatched.

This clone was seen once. CDR3 nucleotides: TGTGCCAGCAGCCAATTAACTAGCGGCTCCTACGAGCAGTACTTC. Translated, it gives CASSQLTSGSYEQYF. This chain connects TRBV4-2 to TRBJ2-7; 8 nucleotides agree with TRBD2. This CDR3 spans 15 amino acids. After removal of 2 bases from V and 0 bases from J, the junction contained 3 bases not matched to a gene. In germline, CDR1 is LGHNA, CDR2 YNFKEQ.

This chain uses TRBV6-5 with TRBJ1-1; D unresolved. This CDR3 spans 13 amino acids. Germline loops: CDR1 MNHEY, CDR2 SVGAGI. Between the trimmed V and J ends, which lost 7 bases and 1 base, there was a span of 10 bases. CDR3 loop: CASMRVRNTEAFF. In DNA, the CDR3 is TGTGCCAGCATGAGGGTAAGGAACACTGAAGCTTTCTTT.

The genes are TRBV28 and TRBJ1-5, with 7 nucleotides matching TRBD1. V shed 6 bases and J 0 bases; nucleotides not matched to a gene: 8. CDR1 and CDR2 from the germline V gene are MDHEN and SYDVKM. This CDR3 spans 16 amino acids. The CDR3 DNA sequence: TGTGCCAGCAGACAGGGGACGTCTTATAGCAATCAGCCCCAGCATTTT. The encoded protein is CASRQGTSYSNQPQHF.

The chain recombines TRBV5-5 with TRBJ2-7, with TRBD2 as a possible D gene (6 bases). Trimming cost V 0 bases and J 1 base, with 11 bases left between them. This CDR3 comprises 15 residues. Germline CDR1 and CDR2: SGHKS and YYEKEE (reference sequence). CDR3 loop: CASSLVPSESYEQYF. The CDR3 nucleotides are TGTGCCAGCAGCTTGGTACCTAGCGAATCCTACGAGCAGTACTTC. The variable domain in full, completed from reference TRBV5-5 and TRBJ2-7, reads DAGVTQSPTHLIKTRGQQVTLRCSPISGHKSVSWYQQVLGQGPQFIFQYYEKEERGRGNFPDRFSARQFPNYSSELNVNALLLGDSALYLCASSLVPSESYEQYFGPGTRLTVT.

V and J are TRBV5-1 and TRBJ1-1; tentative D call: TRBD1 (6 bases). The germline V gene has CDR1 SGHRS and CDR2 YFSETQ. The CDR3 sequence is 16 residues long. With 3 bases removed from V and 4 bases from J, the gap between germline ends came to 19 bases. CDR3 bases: TGCGCCAGCAGCTCCCCTGACAGGTCAGAAAGCACTGAAGCTTTCTTT. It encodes CASSSPDRSESTEAFF.

The CDR3: CASSLDYTYEQYF. CDR3 sequence (DNA): TGTGCCAGCAGCTTAGATTATACCTACGAGCAGTACTTC. The chain carries TRBV7-2 and TRBJ2-7, with D hard to call. V dropped 1 base and J dropped 2 bases, with 6 bases sitting between them. Germline V CDR1 and CDR2: SGHTA, FQGNSA. The CDR3 loop spans 13 amino acids.

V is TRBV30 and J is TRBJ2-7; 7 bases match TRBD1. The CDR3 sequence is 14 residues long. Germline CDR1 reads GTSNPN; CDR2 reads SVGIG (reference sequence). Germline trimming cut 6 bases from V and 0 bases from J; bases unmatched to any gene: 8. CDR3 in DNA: TGTGCCTGCGACACGACAGGGAGCTCCTACGAGCAGTACTTC. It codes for CACDTTGSSYEQYF.

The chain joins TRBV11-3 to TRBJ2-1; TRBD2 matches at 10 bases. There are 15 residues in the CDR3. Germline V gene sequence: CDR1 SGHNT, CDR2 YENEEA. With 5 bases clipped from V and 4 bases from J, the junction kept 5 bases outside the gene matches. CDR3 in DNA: TGTGCCAGCAGCAGCGGACTAGCGGAGTACAATGAGCAGTTCTTC. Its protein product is CASSSGLAEYNEQFF.

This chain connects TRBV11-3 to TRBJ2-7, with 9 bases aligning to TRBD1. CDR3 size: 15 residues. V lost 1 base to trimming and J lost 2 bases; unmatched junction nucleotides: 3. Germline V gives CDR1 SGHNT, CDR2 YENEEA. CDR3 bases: TGTGCCAGCAGCTTAGGGGGACAGGGTCCCTACGAGCAGTACTTC. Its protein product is CASSLGGQGPYEQYF. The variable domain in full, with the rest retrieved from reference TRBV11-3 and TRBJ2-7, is EAGVVQSPRYKIIEKKQPVAFWCNPISGHNTLYWYLQNLGQGPELLIRYENEEAVDDSQLPKDRFSAERLKGVDSTLKIQPAELGDSAVYLCASSLGGQGPYEQYFGPGTRLTVT.

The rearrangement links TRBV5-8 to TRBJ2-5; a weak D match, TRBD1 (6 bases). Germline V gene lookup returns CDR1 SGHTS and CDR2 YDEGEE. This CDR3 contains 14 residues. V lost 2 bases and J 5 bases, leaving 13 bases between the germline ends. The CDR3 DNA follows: TGTGCCAGCAGCTTTGGGGGCGCCGGGGAGACCCAGTACTTC. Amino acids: CASSFGGAGETQYF.

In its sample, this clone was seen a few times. CDR3 bases: TGTGCCAGTAGTATTCTCGAGAGCTCCTACAATGAGCAGTTCTTC. It codes for CASSILESSYNEQFF. This rearrangement joins TRBV19 to TRBJ2-1; D gene uncertain. Trimming left V 3 bases short and J 0 bases short, with 9 bases between. The CDR3 is 15 amino acids. Germline loops: CDR1 LNHDA, CDR2 SQIVND (reference sequence).

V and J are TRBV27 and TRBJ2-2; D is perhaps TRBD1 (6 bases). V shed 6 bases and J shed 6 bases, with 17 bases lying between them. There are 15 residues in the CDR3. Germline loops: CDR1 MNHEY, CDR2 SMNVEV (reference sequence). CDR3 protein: CASSYQGNQAGELFF. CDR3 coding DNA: TGTGCCAGCAGCTATCAGGGGAACCAGGCCGGGGAGCTGTTTTTT.

Here the CDR3 DNA reads TGTGCCAGCTACGGGACAGGGTACTACAATGAGCAGTTCTTC. This gives the protein CASYGTGYYNEQFF. The gene calls are TRBV28 and TRBJ2-1; 9 bases line up with TRBD1. The CDR3 has 14 amino acids. The V segment lost 8 bases and the J segment 3 bases; nucleotides outside the gene matches: 5. Germline CDR1 and CDR2: MDHEN and SYDVKM.

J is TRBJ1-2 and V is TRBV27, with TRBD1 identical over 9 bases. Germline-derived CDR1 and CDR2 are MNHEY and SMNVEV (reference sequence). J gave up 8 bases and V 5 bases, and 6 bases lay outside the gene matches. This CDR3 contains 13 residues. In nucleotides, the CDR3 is TGTGCCAGCAGTCTGGGACAGGGTGGGGGCTACACCTTC. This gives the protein CASSLGQGGGYTF.

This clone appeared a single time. This CDR3 is CASSPPSVETYEQYF. The CDR3 nucleotides are TGTGCCAGCAGTCCGCCTAGCGTTGAGACTTACGAGCAGTACTTC. This chain uses TRBV27 with TRBJ2-7; tentative D call: TRBD2 (6 bases). Germline V gene sequence: CDR1 MNHEY, CDR2 SMNVEV (reference sequence). The CDR3 length is 15 residues. The germline V and J ends were trimmed by 5 bases and 4 bases, with 18 bases remaining between them.